This TCR beta chain was documented in a study of T-cell memory formation after mild COVID-19. TCRdb re-analysed the 5' RACE reads in MiXCR, keeping a single row per CDR3 protein. The table records over 350,000 distinct CDR3 sequences, 15% to 20% of them present only once. The study's findings and limits: Mainly CM and EM harbored the contracting CD4+ clones; mainly EMRA harbored the CD8+ ones. Day 15 to 85 contractors were CD4/CD8 balanced; later expanders leaned CD4+.

In its sample, this clonotype was seen a few times. What it binds is unknown. CDR3 length equals 16 residues. V was clipped by 5 bases and J by 2 bases; unmatched bases: 5. The V gene's germline CDR1 is SGHTA and CDR2 FQGTGA. The TCR sequence derives from a man between 18 and 35 years old who had mild COVID-19 (a few samples of this study predate the infection). Cell type and time point are not known. Sequenced material: PBMCs or a T cell subset sorted from them (not recorded which). V and J are TRBV7-3 and TRBJ2-5; TRBD2 aligns across 13 bases. The CDR3 here is CASSAGLAGVQETQYF. Here the CDR3 DNA reads TGTGCCAGCAGCGCCGGACTAGCGGGGGTACAAGAGACCCAGTACTTC. The full variable domain, with the rest looked up from reference TRBV7-3 and TRBJ2-5, is GAGVSQTPSNKVTEKGKYVELRCDPISGHTALYWYRQSLGQGPEFLIYFQGTGAADDSGLPNDRFFAVRPEGSVSTLKIQRTERGDSAVYLCASSAGLAGVQETQYFGPGTRLLVL.